One T cell receptor (beta chain) is described in this entry. The antigen is unknown. This sample was included in a study of long-term antiretroviral therapy in people with HIV. Germline CDR1 reads SEHNR; CDR2 reads FQNEAQ (reference sequence). Trimming took 5 bases from V and 6 from J, leaving 11 bases between them. The CDR3 consists of 14 residues. immunoSEQ v3.0 was run at survey level. Sequencing aimed at about 35,000-55,000 T-cell genomes per sample. Produced via immunoSEQ multiplex PCR; TCRdb's table is partial and in-frame only. The table includes around 29,000 clones, nearly 95% detected once. Points from the study as a whole: Blood in the study was drawn between the mid-2000s and the late 2010s, possibly under older ART regimens, which may be less effective than current ones. Dominant in the repertoire at all time points were clones expanded before ART. Increased diversity was seen after ART, yet it remained lower than in transplant donor controls.

The sequences come from unsorted PBMCs, collected 6.5 years after starting antiretroviral therapy. This TCR derives from a woman aged 40 to 50 with HIV. The V gene is TRBV7-9, the J gene TRBJ1-6, with D maybe TRBD1 (6 bases). The DNA of the CDR3 is TGTGCCAGCAGCCTTGGACAGCCTAATTCACCCCTCCACTTT. This gives the protein CASSLGQPNSPLHF.